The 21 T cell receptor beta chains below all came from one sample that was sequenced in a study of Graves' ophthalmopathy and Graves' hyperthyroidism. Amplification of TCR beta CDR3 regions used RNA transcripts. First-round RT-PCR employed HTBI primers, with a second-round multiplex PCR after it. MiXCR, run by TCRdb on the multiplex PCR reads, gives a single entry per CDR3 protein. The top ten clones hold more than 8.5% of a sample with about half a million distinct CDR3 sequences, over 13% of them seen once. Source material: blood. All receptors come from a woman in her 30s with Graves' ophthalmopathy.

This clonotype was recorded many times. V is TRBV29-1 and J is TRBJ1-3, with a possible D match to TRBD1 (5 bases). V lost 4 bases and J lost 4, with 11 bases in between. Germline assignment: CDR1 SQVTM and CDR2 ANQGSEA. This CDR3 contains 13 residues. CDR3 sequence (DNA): TGCAGCGTTGTGGTGGGGGAAGGAAACACCATATATTTT. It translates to CSVVVGEGNTIYF.

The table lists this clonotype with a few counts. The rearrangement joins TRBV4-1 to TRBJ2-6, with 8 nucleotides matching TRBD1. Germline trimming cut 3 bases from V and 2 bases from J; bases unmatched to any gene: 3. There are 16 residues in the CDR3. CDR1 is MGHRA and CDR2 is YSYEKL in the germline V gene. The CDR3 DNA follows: TGCGCCAGCAGCCAGACAGGGGTGGCTGGGGCCAACGTCCTGACTTTC. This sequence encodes CASSQTGVAGANVLTF.

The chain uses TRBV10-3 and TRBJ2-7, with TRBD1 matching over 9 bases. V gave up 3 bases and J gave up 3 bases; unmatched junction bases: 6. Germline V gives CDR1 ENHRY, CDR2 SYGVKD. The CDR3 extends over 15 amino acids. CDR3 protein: CAISDTGTGNYEQYF. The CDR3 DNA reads TGTGCCATCAGTGATACCGGGACAGGGAACTACGAGCAGTACTTC.

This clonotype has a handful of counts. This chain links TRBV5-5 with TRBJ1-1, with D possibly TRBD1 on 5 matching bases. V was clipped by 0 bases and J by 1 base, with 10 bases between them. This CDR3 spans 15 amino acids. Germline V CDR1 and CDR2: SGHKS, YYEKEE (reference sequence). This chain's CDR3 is CASSLGGAGNTEAFF. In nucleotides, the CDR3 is TGTGCCAGCAGCTTGGGCGGGGCTGGGAACACTGAAGCTTTCTTT. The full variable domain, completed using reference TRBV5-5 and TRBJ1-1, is DAGVTQSPTHLIKTRGQQVTLRCSPISGHKSVSWYQQVLGQGPQFIFQYYEKEERGRGNFPDRFSARQFPNYSSELNVNALLLGDSALYLCASSLGGAGNTEAFFGQGTRLTVV.

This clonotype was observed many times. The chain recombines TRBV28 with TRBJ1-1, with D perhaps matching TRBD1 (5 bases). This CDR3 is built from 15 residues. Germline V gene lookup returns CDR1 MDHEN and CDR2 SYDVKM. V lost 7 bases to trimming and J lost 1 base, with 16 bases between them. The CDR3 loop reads CASIPWRGRNTEAFF. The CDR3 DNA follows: TGTGCCAGCATTCCCTGGAGGGGCAGGAACACTGAAGCTTTCTTT.

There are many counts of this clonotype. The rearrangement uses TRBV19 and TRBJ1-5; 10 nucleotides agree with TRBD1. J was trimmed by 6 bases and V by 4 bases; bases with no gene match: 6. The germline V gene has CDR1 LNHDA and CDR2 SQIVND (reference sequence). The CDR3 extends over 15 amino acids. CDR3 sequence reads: CASSTDRGLGQPQHF. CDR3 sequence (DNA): TGTGCCAGTAGTACCGACAGGGGGCTGGGTCAGCCCCAGCATTTT.

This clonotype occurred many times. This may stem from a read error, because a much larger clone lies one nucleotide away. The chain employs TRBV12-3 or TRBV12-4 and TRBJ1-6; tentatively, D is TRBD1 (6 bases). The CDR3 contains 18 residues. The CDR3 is CASRVRGSEISGNPPLHF. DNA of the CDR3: TGTGCCAGCAGAGTAAGGGGGTCTGAGATATCGGGTAATCCACCCCTCCACTTT.

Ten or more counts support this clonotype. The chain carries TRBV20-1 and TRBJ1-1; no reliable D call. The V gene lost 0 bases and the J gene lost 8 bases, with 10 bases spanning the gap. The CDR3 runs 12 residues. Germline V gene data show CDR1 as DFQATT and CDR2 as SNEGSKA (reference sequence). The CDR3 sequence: CSAREGGMEAFF. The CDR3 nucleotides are TGCAGTGCTAGAGAAGGCGGGATGGAAGCTTTCTTT.

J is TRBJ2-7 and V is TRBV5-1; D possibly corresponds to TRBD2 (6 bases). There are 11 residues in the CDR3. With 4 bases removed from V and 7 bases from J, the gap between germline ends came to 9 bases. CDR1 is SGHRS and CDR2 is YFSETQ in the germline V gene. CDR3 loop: CASSNAGEQYF. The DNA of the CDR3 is TGCGCCAGCAGCAACGCGGGAGAGCAGTACTTC.

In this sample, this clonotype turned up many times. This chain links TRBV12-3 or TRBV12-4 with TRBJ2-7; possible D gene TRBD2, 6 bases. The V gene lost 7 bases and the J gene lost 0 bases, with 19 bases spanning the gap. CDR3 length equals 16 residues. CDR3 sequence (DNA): TGTGCCAGCACCAAGACTGGGGGGACCGCCTCCTACGAGCAGTACTTC. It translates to CASTKTGGTASYEQYF.

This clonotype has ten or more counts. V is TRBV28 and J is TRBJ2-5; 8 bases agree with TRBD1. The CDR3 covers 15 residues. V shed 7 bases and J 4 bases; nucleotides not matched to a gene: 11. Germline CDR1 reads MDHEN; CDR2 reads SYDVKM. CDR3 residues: CASTPAGQGAETQYF. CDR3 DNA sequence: TGTGCCAGCACTCCGGCCGGTCAGGGGGCAGAGACCCAGTACTTC.

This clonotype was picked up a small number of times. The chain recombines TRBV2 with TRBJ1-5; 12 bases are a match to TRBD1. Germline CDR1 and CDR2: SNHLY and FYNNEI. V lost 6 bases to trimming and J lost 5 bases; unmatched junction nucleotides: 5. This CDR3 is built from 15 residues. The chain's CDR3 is CASSGTGGFYQPQHF. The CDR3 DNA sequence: TGTGCCAGCAGCGGGACAGGGGGCTTCTATCAGCCCCAGCATTTT.

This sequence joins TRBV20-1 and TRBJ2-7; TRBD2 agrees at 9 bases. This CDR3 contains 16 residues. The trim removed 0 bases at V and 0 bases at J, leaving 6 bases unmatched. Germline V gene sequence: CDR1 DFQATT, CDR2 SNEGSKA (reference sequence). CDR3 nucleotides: TGCAGTGCTAGAGATCCCGGGACTAGCCCCTCCTACGAGCAGTACTTC. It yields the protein CSARDPGTSPSYEQYF.

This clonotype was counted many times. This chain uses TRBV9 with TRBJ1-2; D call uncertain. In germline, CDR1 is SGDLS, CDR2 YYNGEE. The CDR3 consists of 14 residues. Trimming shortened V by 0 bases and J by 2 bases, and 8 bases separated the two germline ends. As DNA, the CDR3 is TGTGCCAGCAGCGTAGCCGAAGGGAACTATGGCTACACCTTC. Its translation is CASSVAEGNYGYTF.

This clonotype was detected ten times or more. The CDR3 spells CSASPLAKPQHF. In DNA form, the CDR3 reads TGCAGTGCTAGTCCCCTAGCAAAGCCCCAGCATTTT. The J gene is TRBJ1-5, the V gene TRBV20-1; no firm D call. V lost 3 bases and J lost 8, with 11 bases in between. Per germline, CDR1 DFQATT and CDR2 SNEGSKA (reference sequence). The CDR3 has 12 residues.

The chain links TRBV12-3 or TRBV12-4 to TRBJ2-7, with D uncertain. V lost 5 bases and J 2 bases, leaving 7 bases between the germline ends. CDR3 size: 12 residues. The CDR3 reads CASSIGPYEQYF. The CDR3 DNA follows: TGTGCCAGCAGTATCGGTCCCTACGAGCAGTACTTC.

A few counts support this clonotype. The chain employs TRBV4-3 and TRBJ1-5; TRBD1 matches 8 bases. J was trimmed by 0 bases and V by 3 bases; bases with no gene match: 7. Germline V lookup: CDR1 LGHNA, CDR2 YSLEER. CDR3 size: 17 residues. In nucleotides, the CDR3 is TGCGCCAGCAGCCAGACAGGGGTGGTGGATAGCAATCAGCCCCAGCATTTT. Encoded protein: CASSQTGVVDSNQPQHF.

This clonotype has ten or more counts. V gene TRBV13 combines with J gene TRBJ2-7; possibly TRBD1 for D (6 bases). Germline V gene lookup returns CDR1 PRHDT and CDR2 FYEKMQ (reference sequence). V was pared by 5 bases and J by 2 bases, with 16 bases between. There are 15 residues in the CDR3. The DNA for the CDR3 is TGTGCCAGCAGCCCCCCACCTGGGGGCACCTACGAGCAGTACTTC. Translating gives CASSPPPGGTYEQYF.

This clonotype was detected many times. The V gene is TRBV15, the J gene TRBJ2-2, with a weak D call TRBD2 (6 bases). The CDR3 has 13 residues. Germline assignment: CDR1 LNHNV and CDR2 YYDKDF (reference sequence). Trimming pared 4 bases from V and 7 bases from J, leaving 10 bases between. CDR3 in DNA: TGTGCCACCAGCACCCTGCGGGGCGGGGAGCTGTTTTTT. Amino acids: CATSTLRGGELFF.

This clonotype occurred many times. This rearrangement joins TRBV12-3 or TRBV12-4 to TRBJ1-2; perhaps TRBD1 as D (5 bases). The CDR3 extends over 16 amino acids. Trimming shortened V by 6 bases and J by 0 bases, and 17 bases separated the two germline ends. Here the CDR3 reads CASSSLDRQSNYGYTF. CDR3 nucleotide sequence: TGTGCCAGCAGCTCTCTAGACCGACAGTCTAACTATGGCTACACCTTC.

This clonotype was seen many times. The CDR3 reads CASSLLRNTEAFF. CDR3 in DNA: TGTGCCAGCAGTTTATTAAGGAACACTGAAGCTTTCTTT. The chain uses TRBV28 and TRBJ1-1; D unclear. This CDR3 is 13 amino acids long. Trimming shortened V by 1 base and J by 1 base, and 4 bases separated the two germline ends. Per the germline V gene, CDR1 is MDHEN and CDR2 is SYDVKM.